A single sample gave rise to the 11 T cell receptor beta chains below, sequenced in a study of blood T cell repertoires in COVID-19. The protocol was immunoSEQ multiplex PCR, while the TCRdb copy is restricted to in-frame clones and leaves out a portion. This sample carries 37,000 or so clones, over 75% of them seen once, and the ten largest clones take over 9.5%. Material: peripheral blood. These receptor sequences come from a man aged 55 to 70 with active COVID-19.

V and J are TRBV21-1 and TRBJ2-7; the table's D call, TRBD1, was not checked against the DNA. TRBV21-1 has pseudogene status. This CDR3 is 15 amino acids long. The CDR3 DNA sequence: TGTGCCAGCAGCAAAAGGGGTGTGTATACATACGAGCAGTACTTC. Translating gives CASSKRGVYTYEQYF.

The rearrangement uses TRBV7-6 and TRBJ1-5; tentative D call: TRBD1 (6 bases). This CDR3 contains 15 residues. V lost 5 bases and J lost 4, with 15 bases in between. Germline CDR1 is SGHVS and CDR2 is FNYEAQ. This chain's CDR3 is CASSLGTGLNQPQHF. In DNA form, the CDR3 reads TGTGCCAGCAGCCTAGGTACAGGGCTAAATCAGCCCCAGCATTTT.

The CDR3, as DNA: TGTGCCAGCAGCTCTGACAGGGGTTTTAATGAAAAACTGTTTTTT. This codes for CASSSDRGFNEKLFF. The V gene is TRBV28, the J gene TRBJ1-4; 8 bases are shared with TRBD1. The V gene end was trimmed by 6 bases and the J gene end by 4 bases; junction bases not matched to a gene: 7. The CDR3 extends over 15 amino acids. Germline V gives CDR1 MDHEN, CDR2 SYDVKM.

The chain employs TRBV2 and TRBJ2-7; a possible D gene is TRBD2 (6 bases). V was trimmed by 8 bases and J by 0 bases, leaving 14 bases between them. Germline values: CDR1 SNHLY, CDR2 FYNNEI. There are 14 residues in the CDR3. CDR3 DNA: TGTGCCAGCCGGGAGACGGACGCCTCCTACGAGCAGTACTTC. Translating gives CASRETDASYEQYF.

This chain uses TRBV6-5 with TRBJ2-1, with TRBD2 matching over 12 bases. The germline V gene encodes CDR1 MNHEY and CDR2 SVGAGI. V shed 7 bases and J 3 bases; nucleotides not matched to a gene: 4. This CDR3 has 15 amino acids. This CDR3 reads CASISLAGGYNEQFF. For the CDR3, the DNA is TGTGCCAGCATCTCACTAGCGGGAGGCTACAATGAGCAGTTCTTC.

The chain couples TRBV7-2 to TRBJ2-7; D might be TRBD2 (5 bases). This CDR3 region has 16 residues. The germline V gene encodes CDR1 SGHTA and CDR2 FQGNSA. V shed 5 bases and J shed 5 bases, with 22 bases lying between them. The CDR3 DNA reads as TGTGCCAGCAGCAAGGCTGTTCTGGGAGTGAAGAACGAGCAGTACTTC. This encodes CASSKAVLGVKNEQYF.

The chain is built from TRBV3-1 (or the pseudogene TRBV3-2) and TRBJ2-7; D might be TRBD1 (5 bases). Germline V gene sequence: CDR1 LGHDT, CDR2 YNNKEL (reference sequence). CDR3 length: 14 residues. Trimming cost V 1 base and J 1 base, with 8 bases left between them. The CDR3 bases are TGTGCCAGCAGCCAAGCAGGGCAATCCTACGAGCAGTACTTC. It encodes CASSQAGQSYEQYF.

The chain uses TRBV27 and TRBJ2-7; 9 nucleotides line up with TRBD1. This CDR3 is built from 14 residues. Germline assignment: CDR1 MNHEY and CDR2 SMNVEV (reference sequence). Unmatched junction bases numbered 5, after V lost 5 bases and J lost 3 bases. Here the CDR3 reads CASSEPGQGYEQYF. Written as DNA, the CDR3 is TGTGCCAGCAGTGAACCGGGACAGGGCTACGAGCAGTACTTC.

In this sample, this clone turned up once. J is TRBJ2-2 and V is TRBV6-6; no clear D gene. The germline V gene has CDR1 MNHNY and CDR2 SVGAGI (reference sequence). The CDR3 length is 13 residues. The V gene lost 7 bases and the J gene lost 5 bases, with 11 bases spanning the gap. The CDR3, as DNA: TGTGCCAGCACCAGTGGTTATACCGGGGAGCTGTTTTTT. Translation: CASTSGYTGELFF.

The chain links TRBV7-3 to TRBJ2-3, with D uncertain. V dropped 5 bases and J dropped 5 bases, with 11 bases sitting between them. The CDR3 extends over 13 amino acids. Germline-derived CDR1 and CDR2 are SGHTA and FQGTGA. DNA for the CDR3: TGTGCCAGCAGCAGAGAGCACCTAGATACGCAGTATTTT. Its translation: CASSREHLDTQYF.

The chain couples TRBV19 to TRBJ1-5; 9 nucleotides agree with TRBD1. Per germline, CDR1 LNHDA and CDR2 SQIVND (reference sequence). With V trimmed by 10 bases and J by 5 bases, 3 bases remained unmatched. The CDR3 totals 12 residues. The CDR3 region has the DNA TGTGCCACTAGGACAGGGGATCAGCCCCAGCATTTT. This gives the protein CATRTGDQPQHF.